In its sample, the clone carrying this T cell receptor (beta chain) was seen once. Its antigen is currently unknown. These data originate in a study of vaccination effects on CD4 cells after COVID-19. Expansion with viral peptide pools was applied to antigen-specific CD4+ T cells by the ViraFEST assay prior to sequencing. Culture lasted roughly 9 days before CD4+ T cell isolation. Negative nucleocapsid antibody tests before and after vaccination confirmed no previous SARS-CoV-2 infection. Cultivation was performed at roughly 2 million PBMC per well with about 9.6 IU/ml IL-2 and 9.5 to 10 ug/ml peptides added. IL-2 medium was substituted for half the medium on days 3 and 7. The CDR3 length is 16 residues. Germline CDR1 and CDR2: MNHEY and SVGEGT. The ends were cut back, 5 bases at V and 1 base at J, with 16 bases in the middle. Some clones are missing from TCRdb's copy, which holds only in-frame ones; the method was immunoSEQ multiplex PCR. The sample includes about 73,000 clones, approximately 74% of them seen just once.

The chain couples TRBV6-2 or TRBV6-3 to TRBJ2-3; maybe TRBD1 (6 bases). The TCR was taken from a human donor who received a COVID-19 vaccine. The sequencing used CD4+ T cells from PBMCs cultured with HCoV-NL63 spike peptides, collected before COVID-19 vaccination. CDR3 loop: CASSHDRDTGTDTQYF. Written as DNA, the CDR3 is TGTGCCAGCAGTCACGACCGGGACACCGGCACAGATACGCAGTATTTT.